The 30 T cell receptor beta chains below were found in one sample sequenced in a study of OX40 agonist ivuxolimab in advanced cancers. Repertoires were generated with immunoSEQ multiplex PCR, while TCRdb's copy carries only in-frame clones and drops some. The sample yields about 80,000 clones, roughly 91% seen once. Material: CD4+ or CD8+ T cells sorted from blood, obtained in a trial of the OX40 agonist ivuxolimab. These receptors all stem from an adult with an advanced solid tumor such as melanoma, head and neck, liver or kidney cancer.

This chain's CDR3 is CAISESLPRQGSTDTQYF. For the CDR3, the DNA is TGTGCCATCAGTGAGTCCCTACCCCGACAGGGCAGCACAGATACGCAGTATTTT. The J gene is TRBJ2-3, the V gene TRBV10-3; 7 nucleotides align to TRBD1. CDR3 size: 18 residues. V dropped 0 bases and J dropped 0; count of bases not matched to a gene: 9. The germline gives CDR1 ENHRY, CDR2 SYGVKD.

The chain is built from TRBV19 and TRBJ1-5; D remains unclear. V lost 8 bases, J lost 4 bases, and 18 bases lay in between. Per germline, CDR1 LNHDA and CDR2 SQIVND (reference sequence). CDR3 length: 15 amino acids. The CDR3 sequence: CASSAPRLGNQPQHF. CDR3 DNA sequence: TGTGCCAGTTCCGCGCCCCGCCTTGGGAATCAGCCCCAGCATTTT.

V is TRBV6-4 and J is TRBJ2-2, with 7 nucleotides matching TRBD2. The germline V gene encodes CDR1 MRHNA and CDR2 SNTAGT. There are 15 residues in the CDR3. V gave up 5 bases and J gave up 4 bases; unmatched junction bases: 7. CDR3 residues: CASSPTSVPTGELFF. The DNA of the CDR3 is TGTGCCAGCAGTCCAACTAGCGTGCCCACCGGGGAGCTGTTTTTT.

The chain links TRBV5-4 to TRBJ2-1; D gene ambiguous. The CDR3 runs to 17 residues. The germline CDR1 and CDR2 sequences are SGHNT and YYREEE (reference sequence). V dropped 0 bases and J dropped 3 bases, with 16 bases sitting between them. CDR3 region: CASSLDSVGPLYNEQFF. CDR3 sequence (DNA): TGTGCCAGCAGCTTGGATTCTGTAGGCCCCCTCTACAATGAGCAGTTCTTC.

The chain links TRBV9 to TRBJ2-5; tentatively, D is TRBD2 (6 bases). Germline assignment: CDR1 SGDLS and CDR2 YYNGEE. Trimming removed 3 bases from V and 5 bases from J, with 14 bases in between. The CDR3 length is 14 residues. CDR3 sequence (DNA): TGTGCCAGCAGCGCCACTAGCTGGGGGGAGACCCAGTACTTC. Amino acid sequence: CASSATSWGETQYF.

This clone is a singleton in its sample. DNA of the CDR3: TGTGCCAGCAGCAAAGGGCTTGGTGGAAACACCATATATTTT. It specifies CASSKGLGGNTIYF. The chain recombines TRBV21-1 with TRBJ1-3; the table assigns TRBD1, which was not confirmed against the DNA. TRBV21-1 is marked as a pseudogene. This CDR3 is 14 amino acids long.

This chain uses TRBV18 with TRBJ2-2, with D unclear. Trimming took off 3 bases at V and 0 bases at J, with 5 bases between the two ends. From germline, CDR1 is KGHSH and CDR2 LQKENI. The CDR3 extends over 14 amino acids. For the CDR3, the DNA is TGTGCCAGCTCACCGGCCTCGAACACCGGGGAGCTGTTTTTT. Residues: CASSPASNTGELFF.

This clone showed up just once. The genes are TRBV27 and TRBJ2-2; TRBD2 might be the D (6 bases). The germline gives CDR1 MNHEY, CDR2 SMNVEV (reference sequence). This CDR3 is 18 amino acids long. V lost 0 bases, J lost 4 bases, and 18 bases lay in between. In DNA, the CDR3 is TGTGCCAGCAGTTTATCGGGACTGACCCAAATCCCCACCGGGGAGCTGTTTTTT. It translates to CASSLSGLTQIPTGELFF.

The V gene is TRBV7-2, the J gene TRBJ1-1; TRBD1 aligns across 7 bases. Looked up from germline, CDR1 is SGHTA and CDR2 is FQGNSA. V lost 6 bases, J lost 1 base, and 2 bases stayed unmatched. The CDR3 contains 13 residues. For the CDR3, the DNA is TGTGCCAGCAGGGGACAGACGAACACTGAAGCTTTCTTT. Its translation is CASRGQTNTEAFF. Based on the CDR3 plus reference TRBV7-2 and TRBJ1-1, the full variable domain is GAGVSQSPSNKVTEKGKDVELRCDPISGHTALYWYRQSLGQGLEFLIYFQGNSAPDKSGLPSDRFSAERTGGSVSTLTIQRTQQEDSAVYLCASRGQTNTEAFFGQGTRLTVV.

The rearrangement links TRBV27 to TRBJ2-2; unclear D gene. The CDR3 is made up of 12 amino acids. Trimming took 7 bases from V and 6 from J, leaving 9 bases between them. Looked up from germline, CDR1 is MNHEY and CDR2 is SMNVEV (reference sequence). The CDR3 is CASTAPPGELFF. The CDR3 DNA reads TGTGCCAGCACCGCCCCCCCCGGGGAGCTGTTTTTT.

The V and J genes are TRBV5-4 and TRBJ2-7, with 10 bases lining up with TRBD1. This CDR3 is built from 12 residues. The V segment lost 5 bases and the J segment 9 bases; nucleotides outside the gene matches: 5. The germline CDR1 and CDR2 sequences are SGHNT and YYREEE (reference sequence). CDR3 residues: CASRRQGAVQYF. In nucleotides, the CDR3 is TGTGCCAGCAGGAGACAGGGGGCTGTGCAGTACTTC.

The V and J genes are TRBV5-1 and TRBJ2-7; D is uncertain. The CDR3 loop spans 15 amino acids. The ends were cut back, 0 bases at V and 0 bases at J, with 10 bases in the middle. Looked up from germline, CDR1 is SGHRS and CDR2 is YFSETQ. CDR3 loop: CASSLGDTSSYEQYF. The CDR3, as DNA: TGCGCCAGCAGCTTGGGTGACACGAGCTCCTACGAGCAGTACTTC.

This sequence joins TRBV28 and TRBJ1-1; 9 bases match TRBD1. The CDR3 is 16 amino acids. Germline CDR1 MDHEN, CDR2 SYDVKM. The J segment lost 0 bases and the V segment lost 6 bases, leaving 8 bases of the junction unmatched. CDR3 nucleotides: TGTGCCAGCAGCAACACAGGGGGCGGTGTGAACACTGAAGCTTTCTTT. Translating gives CASSNTGGGVNTEAFF. The full variable domain, with the rest looked up from reference TRBV28 and TRBJ1-1, is DVKVTQSSRYLVKRTGEKVFLECVQDMDHENMFWYRQDPGLGLRLIYFSYDVKMKEKGDIPEGYSVSREKKERFSLILESASTNQTSMYLCASSNTGGGVNTEAFFGQGTRLTVV.

The J gene is TRBJ1-3, the V gene TRBV29-1; D is ambiguous. CDR1 and CDR2 (germline): SQVTM, ANQGSEA. Trimming stripped 7 bases from V and 0 bases from J, with 7 bases between. The CDR3 has 12 amino acids. CDR3 nucleotides: TGCAGCGGACGGCTCTCTGGAAACACCATATATTTT. Encoded protein: CSGRLSGNTIYF.

The gene calls are TRBV7-8 and TRBJ2-5, with a tentative D call TRBD2 (6 bases). The CDR3 has 14 residues. The V end was cut by 3 bases, the J end by 2 bases, with 10 bases between. The germline CDR1 and CDR2 sequences are SGHVS and FQNEAQ. The CDR3 DNA reads as TGTGCCAGCAGCTTCGGGAGACTGCAAGAGACCCAGTACTTC. It is translated as CASSFGRLQETQYF.

The V call is TRBV5-1, the J call TRBJ2-1; TRBD2 agrees at 7 bases. The CDR3 is 15 amino acids. V was clipped by 1 base and J by 8 bases; unmatched bases: 9. Germline V gene data show CDR1 as SGHRS and CDR2 as YFSETQ. This CDR3 reads CASSLRGGPGDEQFF. As DNA, the CDR3 is TGCGCCAGCAGCTTGCGCGGGGGACCTGGGGATGAGCAGTTCTTC.

The chain is built from TRBV9 and TRBJ2-2, with D possibly TRBD1 on 6 matching bases. In germline, CDR1 is SGDLS, CDR2 YYNGEE. The V end lost 1 base, the J end lost 5 bases, and 12 bases lay between the germline ends. The CDR3 runs 15 residues. CDR3 bases: TGTGCCAGCAGCGTATTAGGGACAACGACCGGGGAGCTGTTTTTT. This codes for CASSVLGTTTGELFF.

This sequence joins TRBV19 and TRBJ2-5, with TRBD1 as a possible D gene (6 bases). The end of the DNA aligns better with TRBJ2-7, so the J call may be wrong. Germline CDR1 and CDR2: LNHDA and SQIVND (reference sequence). The CDR3 is 14 amino acids. The CDR3 sequence is CATRPTGQTYEQYF. In nucleotides, the CDR3 is TGTGCCACCCGTCCGACAGGCCAGACCTACGAGCAGTACTTC.

The gene calls are TRBV30 and TRBJ1-4; D possibly corresponds to TRBD1 (6 bases). Germline loops: CDR1 GTSNPN, CDR2 SVGIG (reference sequence). This CDR3 has 15 amino acids. V was shortened by 8 bases and J by 1 base, with 17 bases between the two germline ends. In nucleotides, the CDR3 is TGTGCCCCCGAAGGGGGATTGATAACTAATGAAAAACTGTTTTTT. Amino acids: CAPEGGLITNEKLFF.

The chain uses TRBV19 and TRBJ1-2; D might be TRBD1 (6 bases). Germline lookup yields CDR1 LNHDA and CDR2 SQIVND (reference sequence). The CDR3 is made up of 16 amino acids. V was shortened by 5 bases and J by 0 bases, with 16 bases between the two germline ends. Written as DNA, the CDR3 is TGTGCCAGTAGTTTCTCTCACAGGACAGCTAACTATGGCTACACCTTC. It codes for CASSFSHRTANYGYTF.

The rearrangement links TRBV5-3 to TRBJ1-3; D remains unclear. TRBV5-3 is given ORF status, its function remaining uncertain. Trimming pared 1 base from V and 0 bases from J, leaving 8 bases between. The CDR3 length is 15 residues. CDR3 loop: CARSLRVRSGNTIYF. The DNA for the CDR3 is TGTGCCAGAAGCTTGCGGGTACGCTCTGGAAACACCATATATTTT.

This clone was counted a single time. The chain joins TRBV11-2 to TRBJ2-7, with a weak D call TRBD2 (6 bases). The CDR3 extends over 14 amino acids. Deletions cut 6 bases from V and 2 bases from J, with 14 bases between. Germline assignment: CDR1 SGHAT and CDR2 FQNNGV. The CDR3 region is CASSPQGEAYEQYF. DNA of the CDR3: TGTGCCAGCAGTCCTCAAGGGGAGGCCTACGAGCAGTACTTC.

The genes are TRBV28 and TRBJ1-1; a possible D gene is TRBD1 (5 bases). V was trimmed by 2 bases and J by 0 bases, leaving 7 bases between them. The germline gives CDR1 MDHEN, CDR2 SYDVKM. This CDR3 spans 14 amino acids. DNA for the CDR3: TGTGCCAGCAGTTTAGAGACAGTGAACACTGAAGCTTTCTTT. Translation: CASSLETVNTEAFF. The full variable domain, with the rest looked up from reference TRBV28 and TRBJ1-1, is DVKVTQSSRYLVKRTGEKVFLECVQDMDHENMFWYRQDPGLGLRLIYFSYDVKMKEKGDIPEGYSVSREKKERFSLILESASTNQTSMYLCASSLETVNTEAFFGQGTRLTVV.

This rearrangement joins TRBV15 to TRBJ1-2; D not certain. The germline V gene encodes CDR1 LNHNV and CDR2 YYDKDF (reference sequence). Trimming took 0 bases from V and 5 from J, leaving 16 bases between them. This CDR3 comprises 16 residues. CDR3 nucleotide sequence: TGTGCCACCAGCAGAGATTACGTGGACGTGGATTATGGCTACACCTTC. The encoded protein is CATSRDYVDVDYGYTF.

The rearrangement links TRBV18 to TRBJ1-2; D might be TRBD1 (5 bases). Germline V gene sequence: CDR1 KGHSH, CDR2 LQKENI. V dropped 2 bases and J dropped 10 bases, with 17 bases sitting between them. The CDR3 is 14 amino acids. CDR3: CASSPAVRGGDYTF. The CDR3 nucleotides read TGTGCCAGCTCACCAGCCGTACGGGGGGGGGACTACACCTTC. The variable domain in full, completed from reference TRBV18 and TRBJ1-2, reads NAGVMQNPRHLVRRRGQEARLRCSPMKGHSHVYWYRQLPEEGLKFMVYLQKENIIDESGMPKERFSAEFPKEGPSILRIQQVVRGDSAAYFCASSPAVRGGDYTFGSGTRLTVV.

With respect to this clone: The same CDR3 is also encoded by other DNA sequences in this sample. The J gene is TRBJ2-3, the V gene TRBV5-1; either TRBD1 or TRBD2 may supply D (5 bases each). The CDR3 covers 13 residues. V lost 0 bases and J lost 4, with 6 bases in between. Per germline, CDR1 SGHRS and CDR2 YFSETQ. The CDR3 bases are TGCGCCAGCAGCTTGGGAGGGGCAGATACGCAGTATTTT. Translation gives CASSLGGADTQYF.

In its sample, this clone was seen once. J is TRBJ1-5 and V is TRBV6-1; D is possibly TRBD1 (6 bases). Germline CDR1 and CDR2: MNHNS and SASEGT. The CDR3 spans 14 residues. Trimming stripped 7 bases from V and 6 bases from J, with 16 bases between. CDR3 protein: CASTTSGGLQPQHF. CDR3 DNA: TGTGCCAGCACCACCTCCGGGGGGCTTCAGCCCCAGCATTTT.

The chain recombines TRBV19 with TRBJ2-1; 12 bases align to TRBD2. V was clipped by 3 bases and J by 9 bases; unmatched bases: 3. This CDR3 spans 14 amino acids. The germline gives CDR1 LNHDA, CDR2 SQIVND (reference sequence). CDR3 protein: CASSITSGRSEQFF. DNA of the CDR3: TGTGCCAGTAGTATCACTAGCGGGAGGAGTGAGCAGTTCTTC.

The chain recombines TRBV7-9 with TRBJ2-7; D is undetermined. In germline, CDR1 is SEHNR, CDR2 FQNEAQ (reference sequence). V lost 1 base, J lost 4 bases, and 2 bases lay in between. CDR3 size: 11 residues. Here the CDR3 DNA reads TGTGCCAGCAGCTTAGAGTACGAGCAGTACTTC. It yields the protein CASSLEYEQYF.

The rearrangement joins TRBV5-4 to TRBJ1-1; TRBD1 aligns across 9 bases. Germline V CDR1 and CDR2: SGHNT, YYREEE (reference sequence). This CDR3 region has 13 residues. J gave up 6 bases and V 2 bases, and 2 bases lay outside the gene matches. CDR3 nucleotides: TGTGCCAGCAGCTTAACAGGGGGCTCTGAAGCTTTCTTT. Translated, it gives CASSLTGGSEAFF.